The 24 T cell receptor beta chains below come from one sample, sequenced in a study of shared clonotypes between healthy human individuals. Measured with immunoSEQ multiplex PCR; TCRdb has only the in-frame clones, and not every one. The sample includes around 1.9 million clones, 85% to 95% seen only once; the top ten take 1.7%. Naive-designated CD8 cells lacked CD45RO, were positively enriched for CCR7, and omitted terminally differentiated effector memory CD45RA+ cells. The sample consisted of naive CD8+ T cells from PBMCs. These receptors were obtained from a man between 18 and 29 years old in good health. Some clones in this sample may be carry-over from other donors' samples.

The V gene is TRBV4-2, the J gene TRBJ2-7, with TRBD2 as a possible D gene (7 bases). Germline lookup yields CDR1 LGHNA and CDR2 YNFKEQ. Trimming took 0 bases from V and 3 from J, leaving 18 bases between them. The length of the CDR3 is 17 residues. CDR3 residues: CASSQDSGGGEYYEQYF. The CDR3 DNA follows: TGTGCCAGCAGCCAAGATTCGGGGGGCGGTGAGTACTACGAGCAGTACTTC.

The chain recombines TRBV18 with TRBJ1-1, with TRBD1 matching 7 bases. This CDR3 has 16 amino acids. Germline V gives CDR1 KGHSH, CDR2 LQKENI. The trim removed 2 bases at V and 4 bases at J, leaving 10 bases unmatched. CDR3 sequence reads: CASSPSLSQGGTEAFF. In DNA, the CDR3 is TGTGCCAGCTCACCAAGTCTTAGTCAGGGGGGCACTGAAGCTTTCTTT.

This chain's CDR3 is CASSRAGEPPADTQYF. CDR3 bases: TGTGCCAGCAGCCGGGCGGGAGAACCACCCGCAGATACGCAGTATTTT. The rearrangement links TRBV7-2 to TRBJ2-3; 7 positions agree with TRBD2. CDR3 length: 16 residues. V lost 5 bases and J lost 4; bases outside the gene matches: 12. The germline gives CDR1 SGHTA, CDR2 FQGNSA.

This clone came up once. The V and J genes are TRBV4-3 and TRBJ2-1; D gene uncertain. V was shortened by 1 base and J by 7 bases, with 14 bases between the two germline ends. Germline V CDR1 and CDR2: LGHNA, YSLEER. The CDR3 has 15 residues. CDR3 sequence: CASSQGALLKNEQFF. The CDR3 nucleotides read TGCGCCAGCAGCCAAGGGGCCTTACTTAAAAATGAGCAGTTCTTC.

The chain carries TRBV2 and TRBJ2-3, with 11 positions matching TRBD2. Per germline, CDR1 SNHLY and CDR2 FYNNEI. The length of the CDR3 is 14 residues. The J segment lost 10 bases and the V segment lost 8 bases, leaving 11 bases of the junction unmatched. The CDR3 DNA reads TGTGCCAGCTGTAGCGGGAGGGCCCTCATGGCGCAGTATTTT. Protein product: CASCSGRALMAQYF.

V gene TRBV7-9 combines with J gene TRBJ2-7; the D gene is possibly TRBD1 (7 bases). The CDR3 spans 13 residues. Germline-derived CDR1 and CDR2 are SEHNR and FQNEAQ (reference sequence). Trimming cost V 5 bases and J 4 bases, with 12 bases left between them. CDR3 bases: TGTGCCAGCAGCGAACAGGGGAGGTACGAGCAGTACTTC. It encodes CASSEQGRYEQYF.

This chain uses TRBV5-1 with TRBJ1-1; tentatively, D is TRBD1 (6 bases). CDR1 is SGHRS, CDR2 YFSETQ, per germline. The CDR3 sequence is 15 residues long. V lost 4 bases, J lost 5 bases, and 18 bases lay in between. The CDR3 bases are TGCGCCAGCAGCGGATTACAGGGAAGGGAGACTGAAGCTTTCTTT. This codes for CASSGLQGRETEAFF.

V is TRBV28 and J is TRBJ2-7; 12 positions agree with TRBD2. With V trimmed by 5 bases and J by 7 bases, 9 bases remained unmatched. CDR1 MDHEN and CDR2 SYDVKM come from the germline V gene. This CDR3 has 15 amino acids. CDR3 bases: TGTGCCAGCAGTCCGCTAGCGGGAGGGCCGGGGGAGCAGTACTTC. Translation: CASSPLAGGPGEQYF.

Remarks on this clone: The same CDR3 is also encoded by other DNA sequences in this sample. The rearrangement joins TRBV5-6 to TRBJ2-7; 10 bases fit TRBD1. The CDR3 is made up of 14 amino acids. Germline assignment: CDR1 SGHDT and CDR2 YYEEEE. Losses at the gene ends were 0 bases for V and 3 bases for J; bases not matched to a gene: 0. CDR3 region: CASSLGDRGYEQYF. CDR3 in DNA: TGTGCCAGCAGCTTGGGGGACAGGGGCTACGAGCAGTACTTC.

J is TRBJ2-7 and V is TRBV10-1; the D is unclear. Trimming took 6 bases from V and 0 from J, leaving 24 bases between them. The CDR3 sequence is 18 residues long. Germline V gene lookup returns CDR1 WNHNN and CDR2 SYGVQD (reference sequence). The chain's CDR3 is CASSQTGPPSRRSYEQYF. The CDR3 DNA reads as TGCGCCAGCAGCCAAACCGGGCCCCCAAGTCGGCGCTCCTACGAGCAGTACTTC.

The CDR3 is CASSLAYRVHGYTF. CDR3 DNA: TGTGCCAGCAGCTTAGCGTACAGGGTGCATGGCTACACCTTC. The gene calls are TRBV7-9 and TRBJ1-2, with a tentative D call TRBD1 (6 bases). Per the germline V gene, CDR1 is SEHNR and CDR2 is FQNEAQ (reference sequence). V was cut by 0 bases and J by 6 bases, with 11 bases left in between. This CDR3 has 14 residues.

The count of this clone is one. The genes are TRBV28 and TRBJ1-5; possibly TRBD1 for D (6 bases). This CDR3 has 15 residues. The V end was cut by 3 bases, the J end by 7 bases, with 16 bases between. Germline CDR1 and CDR2: MDHEN and SYDVKM. The DNA for the CDR3 is TGTGCCAGCAGTTTTAGGACAGTACTTGGGCAGCCCCAGCATTTT. It codes for CASSFRTVLGQPQHF.

The J gene is TRBJ1-4, the V gene TRBV7-9, with a tentative D call TRBD1 (5 bases). The length of the CDR3 is 15 residues. Germline CDR1 SEHNR, CDR2 FQNEAQ (reference sequence). V was shortened by 1 base and J by 7 bases, with 13 bases between the two germline ends. In DNA form, the CDR3 reads TGTGCCAGCAGCTTAGGGCCAGGGCTGAGTGAAAAACTGTTTTTT. It codes for CASSLGPGLSEKLFF.

This rearrangement joins TRBV19 to TRBJ1-1; TRBD1 might be the D (5 bases). The V gene lost 7 bases and the J gene lost 0 bases, with 15 bases spanning the gap. Germline V gene lookup returns CDR1 LNHDA and CDR2 SQIVND (reference sequence). The CDR3 has 15 amino acids. CDR3: CASKSTALMNTEAFF. The CDR3 bases are TGTGCCAGTAAATCGACAGCACTCATGAACACTGAAGCTTTCTTT.

The V call is TRBV7-9, the J call TRBJ2-7; D may be TRBD2 (6 bases). Germline assignment: CDR1 SEHNR and CDR2 FQNEAQ (reference sequence). The length of the CDR3 is 13 residues. Trimming left V 1 base short and J 7 bases short, with 11 bases between. The chain's CDR3 is CASSLGSGGEQYF. The CDR3 DNA reads TGTGCCAGCAGCTTAGGCAGTGGGGGGGAGCAGTACTTC.

The V and J genes are TRBV7-9 and TRBJ1-2; 10 bases match TRBD1. Germline V CDR1 and CDR2: SEHNR, FQNEAQ (reference sequence). Losses at the gene ends were 1 base for V and 3 bases for J; bases not matched to a gene: 5. The CDR3 extends over 16 amino acids. This CDR3 reads CASSLVPGQGHYGYTF. The CDR3, as DNA: TGTGCCAGCAGCTTAGTCCCGGGACAGGGGCACTATGGCTACACCTTC.

This rearrangement joins TRBV2 to TRBJ1-3; D remains ambiguous. This CDR3 is built from 17 residues. Germline CDR1 reads SNHLY; CDR2 reads FYNNEI. The V end lost 9 bases, the J end lost 5 bases, and 26 bases lay between the germline ends. DNA of the CDR3: TGTGCCAGAGAAATGACTAAAGACACCTACTCAAGAAACACCATATATTTT. As protein: CAREMTKDTYSRNTIYF. Together with reference TRBV2 and TRBJ1-3, the CDR3 gives the full variable domain: EPEVTQTPSHQVTQMGQEVILRCVPISNHLYFYWYRQILGQKVEFLVSFYNNEISEKSEIFDDQFSVERPDGSNFTLKIRSTKLEDSAMYFCAREMTKDTYSRNTIYFGEGSWLTVV.

The chain has TRBV4-3 and TRBJ2-7; TRBD2 matches 10 bases. CDR3 length equals 16 residues. V was pared by 1 base and J by 0 bases, with 3 bases of the junction left unmatched. Germline V gene lookup returns CDR1 LGHNA and CDR2 YSLEER. In nucleotides, the CDR3 is TGCGCCAGCAGCCAAGGCCCTAGCGGGAGCTCCTACGAGCAGTACTTC. Translating gives CASSQGPSGSSYEQYF.

The chain recombines TRBV4-2 with TRBJ2-2, with D possibly being TRBD1 (6 bases). The V gene's germline CDR1 is LGHNA and CDR2 YNFKEQ. Between the trimmed V and J ends, which lost 1 base and 2 bases, there was a span of 26 bases. The CDR3 is made up of 21 amino acids. CDR3 loop: CASSQVVLNEGHLPNTGELFF. CDR3 sequence (DNA): TGTGCCAGCAGCCAAGTTGTGCTTAATGAGGGACACCTCCCCAACACCGGGGAGCTGTTTTTT.

The V and J genes are TRBV6-5 and TRBJ2-1, with TRBD2 identical over 13 bases. Per the germline V gene, CDR1 is MNHEY and CDR2 is SVGAGI. The CDR3 covers 16 residues. V dropped 4 bases and J dropped 6; count of bases not matched to a gene: 6. The CDR3 DNA follows: TGTGCCAGCAGTTCCGGACTAGCGGGAGAGGGCAATGAGCAGTTCTTC. This codes for CASSSGLAGEGNEQFF.

A word on this clone: Other DNA sequences in the same sample also yield this CDR3. The genes are TRBV4-1 and TRBJ2-7; D unclear. Trimming left V 1 base short and J 0 bases short, with 7 bases between. This CDR3 region has 14 residues. Germline CDR1 reads MGHRA; CDR2 reads YSYEKL. The CDR3 DNA sequence: TGCGCCAGCAGCCAAGGTCGAGGCTCCTACGAGCAGTACTTC. Protein: CASSQGRGSYEQYF.

The chain recombines TRBV23-1 with TRBJ2-7; D is unresolved. TRBV23-1 is annotated as an ORF whose role is uncertain. This CDR3 comprises 18 residues. Trimming took off 3 bases at V and 3 bases at J, with 24 bases between the two ends. The CDR3 is CASSQKAYYPINGYEQYF. DNA of the CDR3: TGCGCCAGCAGTCAGAAAGCCTATTATCCCATAAACGGCTACGAGCAGTACTTC.

This clone was seen only once. The CDR3 bases are TGTGCCAGCAGTTTTTTCCCCCGATACGAGCAGTACTTC. It codes for CASSFFPRYEQYF. V and J are TRBV27 and TRBJ2-7; D unclear. The CDR3 is 13 amino acids. The germline V gene encodes CDR1 MNHEY and CDR2 SMNVEV (reference sequence). Trimming cost V 3 bases and J 4 bases, with 10 bases left between them.

The CDR3 sequence: CASSLELGDSQETQYF. The CDR3 nucleotides read TGTGCCAGCAGCTTAGAGCTTGGAGACAGCCAAGAGACCCAGTACTTC. The chain has TRBV11-2 and TRBJ2-5; TRBD1 is a possible D gene (5 bases). Germline CDR1 SGHAT, CDR2 FQNNGV. This CDR3 is 16 amino acids long. V was pared by 0 bases and J by 1 base, with 12 bases between.